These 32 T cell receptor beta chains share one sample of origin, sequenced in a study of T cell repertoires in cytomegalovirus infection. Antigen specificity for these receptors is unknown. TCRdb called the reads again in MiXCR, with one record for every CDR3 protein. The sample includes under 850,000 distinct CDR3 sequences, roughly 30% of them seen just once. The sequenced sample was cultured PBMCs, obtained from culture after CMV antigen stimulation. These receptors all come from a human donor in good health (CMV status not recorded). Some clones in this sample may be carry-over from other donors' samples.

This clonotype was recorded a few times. CDR3 nucleotide sequence: TGTGCCAGTAGTACCGCCGGGACGGATACCTACGAGCAGTACTTC. It yields the protein CASSTAGTDTYEQYF. The chain recombines TRBV19 with TRBJ2-7; D is possibly TRBD1 or TRBD2 (5 bases each). Trimming pared 4 bases from V and 2 bases from J, leaving 15 bases between. The CDR3 is 15 residues long. Germline CDR1 LNHDA, CDR2 SQIVND (reference sequence). The full variable domain, rest sourced from reference TRBV19 and TRBJ2-7, is DGGITQSPKYLFRKEGQNVTLSCEQNLNHDAMYWYRQDPGQGLRLIYYSQIVNDFQKGDIAEGYSVSREKKESFPLTVTSAQKNPTAFYLCASSTAGTDTYEQYFGPGTRLTVT.

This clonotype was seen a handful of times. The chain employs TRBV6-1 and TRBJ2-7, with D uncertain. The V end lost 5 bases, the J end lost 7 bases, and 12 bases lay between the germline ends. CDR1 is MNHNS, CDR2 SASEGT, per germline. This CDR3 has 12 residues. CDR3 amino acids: CASSPRIEEQYF. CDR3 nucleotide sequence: TGTGCCAGCAGTCCCCGAATTGAGGAGCAGTACTTC.

As DNA, the CDR3 is TGCAGTGCTAGAGGTCGGGTGGCCCGGGACAAGTCGCAAGAGACCCAGTACTTC. This encodes CSARGRVARDKSQETQYF. The rearrangement joins TRBV20-1 to TRBJ2-5; TRBD1 might be the D (6 bases). Per the germline V gene, CDR1 is DFQATT and CDR2 is SNEGSKA (reference sequence). This CDR3 is 18 amino acids long. V was shortened by 1 base and J by 2 bases, with 23 bases between the two germline ends.

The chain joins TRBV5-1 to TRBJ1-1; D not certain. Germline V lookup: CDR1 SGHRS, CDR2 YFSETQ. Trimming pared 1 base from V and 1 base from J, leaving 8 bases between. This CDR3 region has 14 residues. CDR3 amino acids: CASSLNTANTEAFF. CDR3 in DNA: TGCGCCAGCAGCTTGAATACAGCGAACACTGAAGCTTTCTTT.

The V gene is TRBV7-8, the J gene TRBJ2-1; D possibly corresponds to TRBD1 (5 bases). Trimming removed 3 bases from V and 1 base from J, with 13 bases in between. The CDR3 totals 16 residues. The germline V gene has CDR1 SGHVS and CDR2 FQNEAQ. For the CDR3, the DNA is TGTGCCAGCAGCTTGGCAGGGCAGCCTTCCTACAATGAGCAGTTCTTC. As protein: CASSLAGQPSYNEQFF. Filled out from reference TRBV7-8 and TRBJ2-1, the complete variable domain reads GAGVSQSPRYKVAKRGQDVALRCDPISGHVSLFWYQQALGQGPEFLTYFQNEAQLDKSGLPSDRFFAERPEGSVSTLKIQRTQQEDSAVYLCASSLAGQPSYNEQFFGPGTRLTVL.

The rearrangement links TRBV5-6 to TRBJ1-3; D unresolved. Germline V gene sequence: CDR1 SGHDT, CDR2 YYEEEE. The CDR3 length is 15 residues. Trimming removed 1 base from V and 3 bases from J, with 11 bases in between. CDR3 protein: CASSLPTGSGNTIYF. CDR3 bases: TGTGCCAGCAGCTTGCCAACCGGCAGTGGAAACACCATATATTTT.

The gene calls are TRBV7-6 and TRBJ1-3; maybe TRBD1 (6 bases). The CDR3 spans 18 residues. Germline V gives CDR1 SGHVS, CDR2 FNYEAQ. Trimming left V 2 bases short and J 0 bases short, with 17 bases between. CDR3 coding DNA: TGTGCCAGCAGCTTACATTGGGACACCTGGAGCTCTGGAAACACCATATATTTT. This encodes CASSLHWDTWSSGNTIYF.

The CDR3 spells CASSPGLAGPLGEADTQYF. For the CDR3, the DNA is TGCGCCAGCAGCCCTGGACTAGCGGGGCCTTTGGGTGAGGCAGATACGCAGTATTTT. The chain recombines TRBV5-1 with TRBJ2-3; 12 bases are shared with TRBD2. The CDR3 has 19 residues. V lost 4 bases and J lost 4; bases outside the gene matches: 16. The germline V gene encodes CDR1 SGHRS and CDR2 YFSETQ.

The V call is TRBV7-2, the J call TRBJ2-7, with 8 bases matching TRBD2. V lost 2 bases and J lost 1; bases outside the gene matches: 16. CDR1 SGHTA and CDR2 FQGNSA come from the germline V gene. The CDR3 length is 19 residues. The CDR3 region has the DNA TGTGCCAGCAGCTTAAACAGGGTGAGGAGCGGGAGTTTTTCCTACGAGCAGTACTTC. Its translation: CASSLNRVRSGSFSYEQYF.

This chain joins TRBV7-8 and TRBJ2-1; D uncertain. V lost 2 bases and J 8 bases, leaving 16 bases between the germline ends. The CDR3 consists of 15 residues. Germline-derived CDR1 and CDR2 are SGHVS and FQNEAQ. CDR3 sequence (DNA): TGTGCCAGCAGCTTATCTCGGATCACCCCGCATGAGCAGTTCTTC. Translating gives CASSLSRITPHEQFF.

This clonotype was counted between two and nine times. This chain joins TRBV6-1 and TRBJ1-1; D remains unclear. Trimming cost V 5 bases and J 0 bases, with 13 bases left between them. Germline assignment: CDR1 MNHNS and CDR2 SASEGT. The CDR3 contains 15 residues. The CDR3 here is CASSTQLELNTEAFF. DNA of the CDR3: TGTGCCAGCAGTACCCAGCTGGAGTTGAACACTGAAGCTTTCTTT.

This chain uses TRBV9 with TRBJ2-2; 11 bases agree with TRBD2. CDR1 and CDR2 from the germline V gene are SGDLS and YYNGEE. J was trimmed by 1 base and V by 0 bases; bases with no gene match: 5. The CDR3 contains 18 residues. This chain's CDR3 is CASSVAELAGGNTGELFF. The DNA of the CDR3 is TGTGCCAGCAGCGTAGCTGAGCTAGCGGGGGGGAACACCGGGGAGCTGTTTTTT.

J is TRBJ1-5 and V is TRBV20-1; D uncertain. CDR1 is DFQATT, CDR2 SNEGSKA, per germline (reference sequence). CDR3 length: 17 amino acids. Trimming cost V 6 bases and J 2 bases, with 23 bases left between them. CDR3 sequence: CSALGVLRPTGNQPQHF. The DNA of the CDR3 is TGCAGTGCACTCGGGGTTTTAAGACCAACGGGCAATCAGCCCCAGCATTTT.

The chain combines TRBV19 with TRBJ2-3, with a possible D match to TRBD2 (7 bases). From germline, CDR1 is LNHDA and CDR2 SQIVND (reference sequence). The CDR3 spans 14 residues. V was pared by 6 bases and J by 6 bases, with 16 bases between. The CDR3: CASSSGGGWDTQYF. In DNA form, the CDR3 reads TGTGCCAGTAGCTCCGGCGGGGGCTGGGATACGCAGTATTTT.

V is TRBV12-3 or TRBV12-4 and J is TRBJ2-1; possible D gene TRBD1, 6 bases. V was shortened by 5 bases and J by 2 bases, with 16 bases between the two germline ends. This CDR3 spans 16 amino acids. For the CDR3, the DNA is TGTGCCAGCAGTCCGTATGACAGGTCTACCTACAATGAGCAGTTCTTC. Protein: CASSPYDRSTYNEQFF.

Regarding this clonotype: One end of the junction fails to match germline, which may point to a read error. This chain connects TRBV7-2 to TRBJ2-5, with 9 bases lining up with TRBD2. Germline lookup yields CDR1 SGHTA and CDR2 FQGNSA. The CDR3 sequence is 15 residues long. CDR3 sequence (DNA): TGTGCCAACAGCTTAGGATTAGCGGGGGCAGAGACCCAGTACTTC. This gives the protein CANSLGLAGAETQYF.

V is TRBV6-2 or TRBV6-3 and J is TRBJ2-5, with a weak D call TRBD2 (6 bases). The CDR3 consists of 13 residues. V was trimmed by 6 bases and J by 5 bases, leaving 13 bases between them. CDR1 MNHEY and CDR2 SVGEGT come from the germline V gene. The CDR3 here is CASRPAGLETQYF. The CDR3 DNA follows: TGTGCCAGCAGACCCGCGGGGTTGGAGACCCAGTACTTC.

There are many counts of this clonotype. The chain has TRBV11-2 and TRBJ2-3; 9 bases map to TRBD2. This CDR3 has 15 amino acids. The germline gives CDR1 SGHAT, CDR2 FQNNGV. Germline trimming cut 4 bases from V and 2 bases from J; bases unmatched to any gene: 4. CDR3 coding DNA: TGTGCCAGCAGCTCCGGACTAGCGTTCACAGATACGCAGTATTTT. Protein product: CASSSGLAFTDTQYF.

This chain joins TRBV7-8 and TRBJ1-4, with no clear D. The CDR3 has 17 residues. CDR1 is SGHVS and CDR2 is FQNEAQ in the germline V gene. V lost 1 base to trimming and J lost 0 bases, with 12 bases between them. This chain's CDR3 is CASSLVPVHATNEKLFF. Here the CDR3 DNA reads TGTGCCAGCAGCTTAGTCCCGGTTCATGCAACTAATGAAAAACTGTTTTTT.

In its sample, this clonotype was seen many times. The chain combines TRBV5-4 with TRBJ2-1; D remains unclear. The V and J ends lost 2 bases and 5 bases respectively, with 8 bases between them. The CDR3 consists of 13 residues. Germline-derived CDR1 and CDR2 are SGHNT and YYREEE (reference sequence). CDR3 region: CASSLETNNEQFF. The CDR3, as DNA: TGTGCCAGCAGCTTAGAGACCAACAATGAGCAGTTCTTC.

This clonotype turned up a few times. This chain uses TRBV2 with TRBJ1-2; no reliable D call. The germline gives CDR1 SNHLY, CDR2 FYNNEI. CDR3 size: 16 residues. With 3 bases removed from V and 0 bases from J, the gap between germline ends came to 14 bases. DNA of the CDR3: TGTGCCAGCAGTGATCGGAGCAGATCAGCTAACTATGGCTACACCTTC. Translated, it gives CASSDRSRSANYGYTF.

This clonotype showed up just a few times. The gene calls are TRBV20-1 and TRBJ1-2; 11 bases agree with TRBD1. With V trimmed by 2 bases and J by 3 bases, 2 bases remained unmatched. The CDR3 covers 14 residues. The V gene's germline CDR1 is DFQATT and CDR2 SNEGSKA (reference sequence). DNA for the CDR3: TGCAGTGCTAGAAGGGACAGGGGGTACTATGGCTACACCTTC. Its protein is CSARRDRGYYGYTF.

The CDR3 DNA is TGTGCCAGCACCCTCTGGGGATTATCCGGAAACACCATATATTTT. Translating gives CASTLWGLSGNTIYF. The V gene is TRBV19, the J gene TRBJ1-3; D not certain. Between the trimmed V and J ends, which lost 9 bases and 4 bases, there was a span of 19 bases. Germline CDR1 reads LNHDA; CDR2 reads SQIVND (reference sequence). CDR3 size: 15 residues.

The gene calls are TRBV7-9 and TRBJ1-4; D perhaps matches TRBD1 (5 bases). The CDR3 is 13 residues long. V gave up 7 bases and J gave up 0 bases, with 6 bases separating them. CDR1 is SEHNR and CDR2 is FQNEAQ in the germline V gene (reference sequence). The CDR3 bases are TGTGCCAGCACACAGGCAACTAATGAAAAACTGTTTTTT. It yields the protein CASTQATNEKLFF.

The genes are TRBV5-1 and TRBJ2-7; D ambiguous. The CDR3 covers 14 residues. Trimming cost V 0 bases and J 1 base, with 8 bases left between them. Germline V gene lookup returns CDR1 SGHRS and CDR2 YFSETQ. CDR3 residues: CASSLGDLSYEQYF. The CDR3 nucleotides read TGCGCCAGCAGCTTGGGTGACCTATCCTACGAGCAGTACTTC.

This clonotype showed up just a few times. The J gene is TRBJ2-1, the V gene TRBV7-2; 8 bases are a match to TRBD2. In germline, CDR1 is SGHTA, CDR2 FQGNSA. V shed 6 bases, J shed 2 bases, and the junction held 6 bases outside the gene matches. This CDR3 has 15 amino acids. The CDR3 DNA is TGTGCCAGCAGTCCCAGCGGGAGCCCCTACAATGAGCAGTTCTTC. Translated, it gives CASSPSGSPYNEQFF.

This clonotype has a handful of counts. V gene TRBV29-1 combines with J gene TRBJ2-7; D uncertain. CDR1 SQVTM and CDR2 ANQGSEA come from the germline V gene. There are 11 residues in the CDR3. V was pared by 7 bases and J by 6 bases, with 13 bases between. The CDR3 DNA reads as TGCAGCGCCTCTAGGGCTGGCGAGCAGTACTTC. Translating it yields CSASRAGEQYF.

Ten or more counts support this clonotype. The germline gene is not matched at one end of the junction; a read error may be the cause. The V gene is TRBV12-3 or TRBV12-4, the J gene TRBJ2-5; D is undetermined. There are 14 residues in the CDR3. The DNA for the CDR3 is TGTGCCAGCAGCTTAGGGCCAAACCAAGAGACCCAGTACTTC. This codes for CASSLGPNQETQYF.

CDR3 DNA: TGTGCCACCAGCTACAGGGTCAATCAGCCCCAGCATTTT. It encodes CATSYRVNQPQHF. The rearrangement links TRBV15 to TRBJ1-5, with D perhaps matching TRBD1 (6 bases). The CDR3 contains 13 residues. Per the germline V gene, CDR1 is LNHNV and CDR2 is YYDKDF (reference sequence). V dropped 5 bases and J dropped 3 bases, with 8 bases sitting between them.

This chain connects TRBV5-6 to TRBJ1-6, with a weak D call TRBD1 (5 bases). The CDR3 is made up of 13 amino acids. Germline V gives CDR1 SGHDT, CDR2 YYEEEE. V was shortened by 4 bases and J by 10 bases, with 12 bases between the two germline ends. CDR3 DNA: TGTGCCAGCAGCCCAGGACATGGGTCACCCCTCCACTTT. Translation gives CASSPGHGSPLHF.

In DNA, the CDR3 is TGCAGTGCTAGTATGGACACAGATACGCAGTATTTT. Its translation: CSASMDTDTQYF. This sequence joins TRBV20-1 and TRBJ2-3, with D unclear. Germline CDR1 and CDR2: DFQATT and SNEGSKA (reference sequence). Trimming stripped 3 bases from V and 2 bases from J, with 6 bases between. The CDR3 has 12 amino acids.

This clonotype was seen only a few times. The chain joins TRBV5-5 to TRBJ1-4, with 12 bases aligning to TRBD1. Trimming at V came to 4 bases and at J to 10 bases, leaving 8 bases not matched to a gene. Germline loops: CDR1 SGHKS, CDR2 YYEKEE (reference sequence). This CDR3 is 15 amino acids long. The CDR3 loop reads CASSPPGQGAGKLFF. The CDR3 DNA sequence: TGTGCCAGCAGCCCACCGGGACAGGGGGCAGGAAAACTGTTTTTT.